This is a list of T cell receptor beta chains from one sample in a study of cytotoxic CD8 clonotypes in ibrutinib-treated CLL. Clones were read by immunoSEQ multiplex PCR, and TCRdb kept only the in-frame ones, dropping some. The sample lists roughly 51,000 clones, around half occurring once. Sample: PBMCs, taken after 12 months of ibrutinib treatment. The source of these receptors is a human donor with chronic lymphocytic leukemia. The CDR3 runs from the conserved cysteine through the conserved F or W. A D gene is named only where the DNA matches it firmly. Expanded clones are given a class, and other clones once, few, many or no size at all.

clone size,D gene,J gene,V gene,CDR3 DNA,CDR3 protein
few,TRBD1,TRBJ1-4,TRBV2,TGTGCCAGCAGAGGGGGCTCCGGCGTTGAAAAACTGTTTTTT,CASRGGSGVEKLFF
.,.,TRBJ2-7,TRBV7-9,TGTGCCAGCAGCTTAGCACAGACCTACGAGCAGTACTTC,CASSLAQTYEQYF
few,.,TRBJ1-2,TRBV28,TGTGCCAGCAGTTTACCCAACAGGGACGGCTACACCTTC,CASSLPNRDGYTF
.,.,TRBJ1-1,TRBV7-9,TGTGCCAGCAGCTTCCAGACAGTGAACACTGAAGCTTTCTTT,CASSFQTVNTEAFF
.,.,TRBJ2-5,TRBV11-3,TGTGCCAGCAGCTTAGATCGACAGACCCAGTACTTC,CASSLDRQTQYF
few,.,TRBJ1-6,TRBV7-2,TGTGCCAGCAGCGTACCCCTAGGGGACCGACTCCACTTT,CASSVPLGDRLHF
.,.,TRBJ2-1,TRBV7-2,TGTGCCAGCAGCTTAGAAGGAGACAATGAGCAGTTCTTC,CASSLEGDNEQFF
.,.,TRBJ2-7,TRBV6-7,TGTGCCAGCAGACTCGGACGGGTCTTCTACGAGCAGTACTTC,CASRLGRVFYEQYF
.,.,TRBJ1-5,TRBV28,TGTGCCAGCAGTTTAGGCTCAGGGGAAAAACAGCCCCAGCATTTT,CASSLGSGEKQPQHF
few,.,TRBJ1-1,TRBV5-1,TGCGCCAGCAGCTTGGGGCCGCAGGGGAGGGAAGCTTTCTTT,CASSLGPQGREAFF
.,TRBD1,TRBJ2-7,TRBV11-2,TGTGCCAGCAGCCCACCCAACCGACAGGGGTTAGGGACCGAGCAGTACTTC,CASSPPNRQGLGTEQYF
many,.,TRBJ1-1,TRBV30,TGTGCCTGGAGTGGTTGGACGAACACTGAAGCTTTCTTT,CAWSGWTNTEAFF
.,.,TRBJ1-1,TRBV9,TGTGCCAGCAGCGGCCCCAGGGACACTGAAGCTTTCTTT,CASSGPRDTEAFF
.,TRBD2,TRBJ2-5,TRBV7-2,TGTGCCAGCAGCCACGGGACTAGCGGGAGCGGGCAAGAGACCCAGTACTTC,CASSHGTSGSGQETQYF
.,.,TRBJ2-3,TRBV19,TGTGCCAGTAGTATAGGGCTAAGTAGCACAGATACGCAGTATTTT,CASSIGLSSTDTQYF
.,TRBD1,TRBJ2-2,TRBV9,TGTGCCAGCTCGGACAGGGCGAACACCGGGGAGCTGTTTTTT,CASSDRANTGELFF
.,TRBD1,TRBJ1-1,TRBV19,TGTGCCAGTAGTATTAGTTATGGACAGGGCTCCACTGAAGCTTTCTTT,CASSISYGQGSTEAFF
few,.,TRBJ2-3,TRBV5-4,TGTGCCAGCAGTACAGACCGGGACCCTTTTCCTAGCACAGATACGCAGTATTTT,CASSTDRDPFPSTDTQYF
.,TRBD1,TRBJ2-5,TRBV5-4,TGTGCCAGCAGCAGAGGACCCTTAGCCGCAGGGGGCGGTGAGACCCAGTACTTC,CASSRGPLAAGGGETQYF
few,TRBD2,TRBJ2-5,TRBV30,TGTGCCTGGCAGCGTAGCGGGAGGCCCCAAGAGACCCAGTACTTC,CAWQRSGRPQETQYF
.,.,TRBJ2-7,TRBV6-5,TGTGCCAGCAGCTCCCGACAGACCGCCTACGAGCAGTACTTC,CASSSRQTAYEQYF
few,.,TRBJ1-5,TRBV6-6,TGTGCCAGCAGGCCCTCTACCCGGACAAGGAATCAGCCCCAGCATTTT,CASRPSTRTRNQPQHF
.,.,TRBJ2-5,TRBV5-1,TGCGCCAGCAGCTTGTTGTATAGCAAGGGGACAGAGACCCAGTACTTC,CASSLLYSKGTETQYF
.,.,TRBJ2-7,TRBV5-6,TGTGCCAGCAGCTGGGGGCGTGGGGAGCAGTACTTC,CASSWGRGEQYF
.,.,TRBJ2-3,TRBV19,TGTGCCAGTAGTCCGACAGCTACTAGCACAGATACGCAGTATTTT,CASSPTATSTDTQYF
.,.,TRBJ2-7,TRBV10-3,TGTGCCAGCAGTGGTCTAGGCTACGAGCAGTACTTC,CASSGLGYEQYF
.,.,TRBJ2-1,TRBV7-6,TGTGCCAGCAGCTTAGCGGGGGGGGCTAGGTCATATGAGCAGTTCTTC,CASSLAGGARSYEQFF
.,.,TRBJ2-3,TRBV29-1,TGCAGCGCCCCCGGGGGCGGGAGAACAGATACGCAGTATTTT,CSAPGGGRTDTQYF
.,.,TRBJ1-1,TRBV28,TGTGCCAGCAGGTCAGGGTCCGGGTTTGGCGTGTACACTGAAGCTTTCTTT,CASRSGSGFGVYTEAFF
.,TRBD2,TRBJ2-7,TRBV7-2,TGTGCCAGCAGCTTAGGGGGACTAGCGGGCTCCTACGAGCAGTACTTC,CASSLGGLAGSYEQYF
.,TRBD2,TRBJ2-1,TRBV6-1,TGTGCCAGCAGGGCGGGAGGTGCCTACAATGAGCAGTTCTTC,CASRAGGAYNEQFF
.,TRBD2,TRBJ2-7,TRBV11-3,TGTGCCAGCAGCTTCCTAGCGGGAGGGCTTAACGAGCAGTACTTC,CASSFLAGGLNEQYF
.,TRBD1,TRBJ2-2,TRBV9,TGTGCCAGCAGCCCCCGAACCGGGACAGCCTACACCGGGGAGCTGTTTTTT,CASSPRTGTAYTGELFF
few,.,TRBJ2-2,TRBV29-1,TGCAGCGTTGAGTGGGGAGGAGGAATCTCCGGGGAGCTGTTTTTT,CSVEWGGGISGELFF
.,.,TRBJ2-7,TRBV29-1,TGCAGCGGGGGACGTTCTACGTCTGAGCAGTACTTC,CSGGRSTSEQYF
.,.,TRBJ2-2,TRBV11-3,TGTGCCAGCAGCTTATTACGGGTTTCGAACACCGGGGAGCTGTTTTTT,CASSLLRVSNTGELFF
few,.,TRBJ2-2,TRBV2,TGTGCCAGCATTCCCGGCGGGGTCCCCGGGGAGCTGTTTTTT,CASIPGGVPGELFF
.,TRBD2,TRBJ2-7,TRBV6-1,TGTGCCAGCAGTGAAGGTTTTTCTAGCGGGATATACGAGCAGTACTTC,CASSEGFSSGIYEQYF
.,TRBD2,TRBJ2-3,TRBV28,TGTGCCAGCAGTCCTCGGACTAGCGGGACCCGCACAGATACGCAGTATTTT,CASSPRTSGTRTDTQYF
few,.,TRBJ2-4,TRBV7-8,TGTGCCAGCAGCTCCCCGGGTTGGGACATTCAGTACTTC,CASSSPGWDIQYF
once,TRBD2,TRBJ2-1,TRBV5-1,TGCGCCAGCAGCCCGCTACTAGCGGGGGGGAGGAATGAGCAGTTCTTC,CASSPLLAGGRNEQFF
.,.,TRBJ2-2,TRBV20-1,TGCAGTGCACCGAACACCGGGGAGCTGTTTTTT,CSAPNTGELFF
.,.,TRBJ2-1,TRBV5-1,TGCGCCAGCAGCTTGGACACCCTAGTGGGTGAGCAGTTCTTC,CASSLDTLVGEQFF
.,TRBD1,TRBJ2-7,TRBV28,TGTGCCAGCAGTTTATGGGGGACAGGCACTTACGAGCAGTACTTC,CASSLWGTGTYEQYF
.,TRBD2,TRBJ2-7,TRBV5-4,TGTGCCAGCAGCTCGGGGACTAGCCACTACGAGCAGTACTTC,CASSSGTSHYEQYF